The clone carrying this T cell receptor (beta chain) is a singleton in its sample. Its antigen remains unknown. Sequenced by immunoSEQ multiplex PCR; TCRdb stores in-frame clones only, minus some. The sample carries fewer than 400,000 clones, about nine tenths recorded once. The data derive from a study of Ad26.COV2.S vaccination and SARS-CoV-2 variants. Looking at the study overall: Administration of Ad26.COV2.S was intramuscular, either once or twice 56 days apart.

Study-wide points: Relative to placebo recipients, vaccine recipients exhibited elevated spike-specific TCR breadth.

Noted treatment: 19 received Ad26.COV2.S at low or high dose, single or two shots; about 5 received placebo; per-sample allocation not given. Specimens were obtained on day 63 following the first vaccine or placebo injection. The starting material was peripheral blood, obtained in a trial of Ad26.COV2.S vaccine versus placebo. The TCR was taken from a person aged 18-65 years who received the Ad26.COV2.S COVID-19 vaccine or a placebo.

CDR3: CASSQDLGTGELFF. The CDR3 DNA reads as TGTGCCAGCAGCCAAGATCTCGGGACCGGGGAGCTGTTTTTT. V gene TRBV14 combines with J gene TRBJ2-2; D remains ambiguous. CDR3 size: 14 residues. V gave up 0 bases and J gave up 5 bases, with 7 bases separating them. In germline, CDR1 is SGHDN, CDR2 FVKESK.